The rows below give T cell receptor beta chains drawn from one sample of a study of early T cells in non-severe SARS-CoV-2 infection. TCRdb reanalysed the 5' RACE reads using MiXCR and keeps one entry per CDR3 protein. The table lists about 68,000 distinct CDR3 sequences, approximately 11% of them singletons. The sample consisted of whole blood. Receptors were obtained from an adult who was a healthcare worker with PCR-confirmed SARS-CoV-2 infection or an uninfected control (not recorded which). The CDR3 runs from the conserved cysteine through the conserved F or W. D genes are given only for firm matches. The listing skips clone size in some rows; elsewhere it reads once, few, many or a size class.

cdr3_aa | cdr3_nt | clone_size | j_call | d_call | v_call
CASSPPTTGANVLTF | TGTGCCAGCTCACCACCCACCACTGGGGCCAACGTCCTGACTTTC | . | TRBJ2-6 | . | TRBV18
CASSNKETQYF | TGTGCCAGCAGCAACAAGGAGACCCAGTACTTC | few | TRBJ2-5 | . | TRBV5-6
CASSPGATDTQYF | TGTGCCAGCAGCCCAGGGGCGACAGATACGCAGTATTTT | . | TRBJ2-3 | . | TRBV7-6
CASSWQVGTGELFF | TGTGCCAGCAGTTGGCAGGTTGGAACCGGGGAGCTGTTTTTT | many | TRBJ2-2 | . | TRBV27
CASSSSGREDEQFF | TGTGCCAGCAGCTCTAGCGGGAGGGAAGATGAGCAGTTCTTC | few | TRBJ2-1 | TRBD2 | TRBV7-9
CASSPPGEQYF | TGTGCCAGCAGCCCCCCGGGGGAGCAGTACTTC | . | TRBJ2-7 | . | TRBV7-8
CASSLGRREAEQFF | TGTGCCAGCAGCTTAGGTCGAAGGGAGGCTGAGCAGTTCTTC | many | TRBJ2-1 | . | TRBV7-6
CASSVGFAADTQYF | TGTGCCAGCAGCGTAGGTTTTGCGGCAGATACGCAGTATTTT | many | TRBJ2-3 | . | TRBV9
CASSLGGAVPQYF | TGTGCCAGCAGTTTGGGGGGGGCAGTACCCCAGTACTTC | many | TRBJ2-5 | . | TRBV28
CASSKSGQGFFNQPQHF | TGTGCCAGCAGCAAATCTGGACAGGGCTTCTTCAATCAGCCCCAGCATTTT | many | TRBJ1-5 | . | TRBV21-1
CASSSSGSRGHEQYF | TGTGCCAGCAGCTCTAGCGGGAGTAGGGGGCACGAGCAGTACTTC | . | TRBJ2-7 | TRBD2 | TRBV7-9
CASMMDRGYEQYF | TGCGCCAGCATGATGGACAGGGGCTACGAGCAGTACTTC | . | TRBJ2-7 | TRBD1 | TRBV10-2
CASSLFRSGANVLTF | TGTGCCAGCAGTTTATTCAGGTCTGGGGCCAACGTCCTGACTTTC | . | TRBJ2-6 | . | TRBV28
CASARGEQYF | TGTGCCAGCGCAAGGGGCGAGCAGTACTTC | . | TRBJ2-7 | . | TRBV2
CSARGTSNPYEQYF | TGCAGTGCTAGAGGGACAAGCAACCCCTACGAGCAGTACTTC | few | TRBJ2-7 | . | TRBV20-1
CASSQVRAAHTGELFF | TGTGCCAGCAGCCAAGTACGAGCGGCTCACACCGGGGAGCTGTTTTTT | . | TRBJ2-2 | . | TRBV3-1
CASSKERDRRIDF | TGTGCCAGCAGCAAAGAGCGTGACAGGCGGATTGACTTC | . | TRBJ2-5 | . | TRBV7-2
CASSSLTSGRYTGELFF | TGTGCCAGCAGCTCCCTTACTAGCGGGAGGTACACCGGGGAGCTGTTTTTT | few | TRBJ2-2 | TRBD2 | TRBV11-2
CASSPGFNEQYF | TGTGCCAGCTCACCAGGGTTCAACGAGCAGTACTTC | few | TRBJ2-7 | . | TRBV18
CASSLASGSVDTQYF | TGTGCCAGCAGCTTGGCTAGCGGGAGCGTGGATACGCAGTATTTT | many | TRBJ2-3 | TRBD2 | TRBV13
CASSLESGRAKNIQYF | TGTGCCAGCAGCTTAGAAAGCGGGAGGGCCAAAAACATTCAGTACTTC | . | TRBJ2-4 | TRBD2 | TRBV7-9
CASSVSGSGVYNEQFF | TGTGCCAGCAGCGTTAGCGGGAGCGGGGTCTACAATGAGCAGTTCTTC | many | TRBJ2-1 | TRBD2 | TRBV9
CASSGEPGRTDTQYF | TGTGCCAGCAGCGGAGAACCGGGTCGCACAGATACGCAGTATTTT | many | TRBJ2-3 | . | TRBV9
CAGAQNTDTQYF | TGTGCAGGGGCCCAAAACACAGATACGCAGTATTTT | . | TRBJ2-3 | . | TRBV7-9
CASSLEVAASSYNEQFF | TGTGCCAGCAGCTTAGAGGTAGCGGCCTCCTCTTACAATGAGCAGTTCTTC | . | TRBJ2-1 | . | TRBV7-9
CASSQGRWGEQYF | TGCGCCAGCAGCCAGGGCCGGTGGGGCGAGCAGTACTTC | . | TRBJ2-7 | . | TRBV4-3
CSAGQRDTQYF | TGCAGTGCTGGACAAAGAGATACGCAGTATTTT | few | TRBJ2-3 | . | TRBV20-1
CASSGTGAPQYF | TGCGCCAGCAGCGGCACAGGCGCTCCGCAGTACTTC | few | TRBJ2-4 | . | TRBV10-2
CAVRQGAYEQYF | TGTGCCGTGCGACAGGGGGCCTACGAGCAGTACTTC | . | TRBJ2-7 | TRBD1 | TRBV12-3/TRBV12-4